This T cell receptor (beta chain) was recovered during a study of cytomegalovirus exposure and HLA in healthy donors. Study-wide results and caveats: Presence/absence analysis assumed near-uniform sequencing depth across donors. An analysis was carried out later, and it reportedly showed fewer N-insertions in an Asian-associated ancestry cluster than the approximately 700-donor mean.

The study ran its PCR with 60 Vbeta and 13 Jbeta primers. Produced via immunoSEQ multiplex PCR; TCRdb's table is partial and in-frame only. The data contain over 80,000 clones, about four fifths of them singletons. The donors, nominally healthy at sampling, likely had unrecorded immune exposures. A word on this clone: The antigen is not known.

Trimming removed 4 bases from V and 6 bases from J, with 13 bases in between. The CDR3 length is 13 residues. CDR1 and CDR2 from the germline V gene are MGHDK and SYGVNS. The receptor comes from a man aged 35 to 55 in good health and CMV-seropositive. The chain carries TRBV25-1 and TRBJ2-7; tentatively, D is TRBD1 (7 bases). The sequenced material came from PBMCs. The CDR3 DNA follows: TGTGCCAGCAGTGGCGGGACAGCCTCCGAGCAGTACTTC. Translation gives CASSGGTASEQYF.